A single sample is the source of the 26 T cell receptor beta chains below, sequenced in a study of blood T cell repertoires in COVID-19. TCRdb keeps only in-frame clones here, not all; method: immunoSEQ multiplex PCR. The top ten hold about 1.7% of the sample, which has under 350,000 clones, 89% seen once. Sequencing input: peripheral blood. These receptors all stem from a woman aged 25 to 39 with COVID-19, enrolled during active disease.

The chain uses TRBV7-9 and TRBJ1-1, with 8 bases that match TRBD1. Germline CDR1 and CDR2: SEHNR and FQNEAQ (reference sequence). This CDR3 spans 15 amino acids. Losses at the gene ends were 1 base for V and 7 bases for J; bases not matched to a gene: 8. The CDR3 region has the DNA TGTGCCAGCAGCTTAGTTGACAGGGGCCGTTATGAAGCTTTCTTT. It translates to CASSLVDRGRYEAFF. Full variable domain (outside the CDR3, taken from reference TRBV7-9 and TRBJ1-1): DTGVSQNPRHKITKRGQNVTFRCDPISEHNRLYWYRQTLGQGPEFLTYFQNEAQLEKSRLLSDRFSAERPKGSFSTLEIQRTEQGDSAMYLCASSLVDRGRYEAFFGQGTRLTVV.

This sequence joins TRBV7-2 and TRBJ1-6; no firm D call. The CDR3 totals 15 residues. From germline, CDR1 is SGHTA and CDR2 FQGNSA. Trimming took 1 base from V and 7 from J, leaving 11 bases between them. CDR3 amino acids: CASSLVPGYNSPLHF. DNA of the CDR3: TGTGCCAGCAGCTTAGTTCCGGGTTACAATTCACCCCTCCACTTT.

This clone was seen only once. This rearrangement joins TRBV21-1 to TRBJ1-1; the listed D gene, TRBD1, was not tested against the DNA. TRBV21-1 constitutes a pseudogene. CDR3 length: 17 amino acids. The CDR3 is CASSKGRDRIAHTEAFF. For the CDR3, the DNA is TGTGCCAGCAGCAAAGGCCGGGACAGGATTGCCCACACTGAAGCTTTCTTT.

The V gene is TRBV28, the J gene TRBJ1-2; no clear D gene. CDR1 MDHEN and CDR2 SYDVKM come from the germline V gene. V dropped 7 bases and J dropped 0 bases, with 3 bases sitting between them. This CDR3 has 11 amino acids. The CDR3 here is CASTSNYGYTF. The CDR3 nucleotides are TGTGCCAGCACCTCTAACTATGGCTACACCTTC.

The CDR3 DNA sequence: TGCAGCGCAATACAGGGCCACTATGGCTACACCTTC. This gives the protein CSAIQGHYGYTF. The rearrangement links TRBV29-1 to TRBJ1-2; D is perhaps TRBD1 (6 bases). The V gene's germline CDR1 is SQVTM and CDR2 ANQGSEA. This CDR3 is 12 amino acids long. Trimming left V 7 bases short and J 3 bases short, with 12 bases between.

The rearrangement joins TRBV6-6 to TRBJ1-3, with TRBD1 identical over 9 bases. The CDR3 loop spans 16 amino acids. The ends lost 6 bases at V and 2 bases at J; junction bases unmatched: 8. Germline CDR1 MNHNY, CDR2 SVGAGI (reference sequence). CDR3 in amino acids: CASSSQGARPGNTIYF. CDR3 nucleotide sequence: TGTGCCAGCAGCTCACAGGGGGCGCGCCCTGGAAACACCATATATTTT.

The chain recombines TRBV7-9 with TRBJ2-3; D not certain. Trimming stripped 4 bases from V and 4 bases from J, with 18 bases between. The CDR3 covers 16 residues. Germline CDR1 is SEHNR and CDR2 is FQNEAQ (reference sequence). The CDR3 spells CASSSRPPGLADTQYF. DNA of the CDR3: TGTGCCAGCAGCTCCCGACCACCCGGGTTAGCAGATACGCAGTATTTT.

The chain uses TRBV10-3 and TRBJ1-1; 11 bases line up with TRBD1. Germline CDR1 ENHRY, CDR2 SYGVKD. This CDR3 has 15 amino acids. V dropped 3 bases and J dropped 4; count of bases not matched to a gene: 4. CDR3 coding DNA: TGTGCCATCAGTGATCCGGGACAGGGGGGCACTGAAGCTTTCTTT. It translates to CAISDPGQGGTEAFF.

The J gene is TRBJ1-1, the V gene TRBV7-9; D remains ambiguous. V lost 1 base and J 5 bases, leaving 20 bases between the germline ends. The germline gives CDR1 SEHNR, CDR2 FQNEAQ (reference sequence). This CDR3 comprises 17 residues. The CDR3 nucleotides are TGTGCCAGCAGCTTAGTGCGGGGAAACTCTTGGAGTACTGAAGCTTTCTTT. It codes for CASSLVRGNSWSTEAFF. Complete variable domain (other parts from reference TRBV7-9 and TRBJ1-1): DTGVSQNPRHKITKRGQNVTFRCDPISEHNRLYWYRQTLGQGPEFLTYFQNEAQLEKSRLLSDRFSAERPKGSFSTLEIQRTEQGDSAMYLCASSLVRGNSWSTEAFFGQGTRLTVV.

V is TRBV7-2 and J is TRBJ2-7; D uncertain. Looked up from germline, CDR1 is SGHTA and CDR2 is FQGNSA. Trimming took off 3 bases at V and 4 bases at J, with 10 bases between the two ends. This CDR3 contains 13 residues. CDR3 region: CASSLGQRYEQYF. As DNA, the CDR3 is TGTGCCAGCAGCTTGGGTCAGCGATACGAGCAGTACTTC.

The rearrangement joins TRBV18 to TRBJ2-4, with TRBD2 matching 14 bases. The CDR3 has 18 amino acids. J gave up 0 bases and V 4 bases, and 5 bases lay outside the gene matches. Germline-derived CDR1 and CDR2 are KGHSH and LQKENI. The CDR3 region is CASSRLAGGRGAKNIQYF. The DNA for the CDR3 is TGTGCCAGCTCACGACTAGCGGGGGGGCGTGGAGCCAAAAACATTCAGTACTTC.

V gene TRBV5-1 combines with J gene TRBJ1-1, with D possibly TRBD1 on 5 matching bases. V gave up 5 bases and J gave up 0 bases, with 11 bases separating them. CDR3 length: 14 amino acids. Germline V gives CDR1 SGHRS, CDR2 YFSETQ. In nucleotides, the CDR3 is TGCGCCAGCAGTTCGGGGGATATGAACACTGAAGCTTTCTTT. As protein: CASSSGDMNTEAFF.

This clone was recorded once. The rearrangement links TRBV3-1 (or the pseudogene TRBV3-2) to TRBJ2-3, with TRBD2 matching over 12 bases. V lost 4 bases, J lost 0 bases, and 2 bases stayed unmatched. In germline, CDR1 is LGHDT, CDR2 YNNKEL (reference sequence). The length of the CDR3 is 16 residues. The CDR3 sequence is CASSLGLAGSTDTQYF. The CDR3 bases are TGTGCCAGCAGCCTCGGACTAGCGGGGAGCACAGATACGCAGTATTTT.

This sequence joins TRBV30 and TRBJ1-1, with D possibly being TRBD1 (5 bases). The length of the CDR3 is 13 residues. Germline V CDR1 and CDR2: GTSNPN, SVGIG (reference sequence). V shed 4 bases and J shed 4 bases, with 13 bases lying between them. CDR3 amino acids: CAWKGLTSTEAFF. The CDR3 DNA reads as TGTGCCTGGAAGGGACTCACGAGCACTGAAGCTTTCTTT.

The gene calls are TRBV1 and TRBJ1-5; the DNA was not used to check the table's D call, TRBD1. TRBV1 is a listed pseudogene. CDR3 length equals 13 residues. The CDR3 DNA follows: TGCACCAGCAGCCAGCCAGGGCCCCAGCCCCAGCATTTT. This codes for CTSSQPGPQPQHF.

CDR3 DNA sequence: TGTGCCAGCATCTTCGACTCGGTCATTTCTGGAAACACCATATATTTT. Its translation: CASIFDSVISGNTIYF. The J gene is TRBJ1-3, the V gene TRBV2; no definite D call. Trimming cost V 7 bases and J 1 base, with 17 bases left between them. CDR1 is SNHLY, CDR2 FYNNEI, per germline. The CDR3 is 16 residues long.

The chain uses TRBV6-5 and TRBJ1-6, with D perhaps matching TRBD1 (5 bases). The CDR3 extends over 13 amino acids. Between the trimmed V and J ends, which lost 11 bases and 10 bases, there was a span of 18 bases. Germline loops: CDR1 MNHEY, CDR2 SVGAGI. This CDR3 reads CAARPGVGSPLHF. The CDR3 coding sequence is TGTGCCGCCCGCCCGGGGGTAGGGTCACCCCTCCACTTT.

V gene TRBV5-4 combines with J gene TRBJ2-5, with 8 positions matching TRBD2. CDR1 is SGHNT and CDR2 is YYREEE in the germline V gene (reference sequence). V lost 5 bases and J lost 2; bases outside the gene matches: 5. The CDR3 loop spans 14 amino acids. DNA of the CDR3: TGTGCCAGCAGGAACCGGGGGGGGCAAGAGACCCAGTACTTC. Protein sequence: CASRNRGGQETQYF.

The chain recombines TRBV5-1 with TRBJ1-6; D perhaps matches TRBD1 (5 bases). The CDR3 is 17 amino acids. Germline lookup yields CDR1 SGHRS and CDR2 YFSETQ. With 0 bases removed from V and 0 bases from J, the gap between germline ends came to 10 bases. CDR3 loop: CASSLATDSSYNSPLHF. The CDR3 coding sequence is TGCGCCAGCAGCTTGGCCACAGACAGCTCCTATAATTCACCCCTCCACTTT.

The chain combines TRBV7-9 with TRBJ1-1; D is ambiguous. The CDR3 has 15 residues. Germline V gene sequence: CDR1 SEHNR, CDR2 FQNEAQ (reference sequence). V dropped 5 bases and J dropped 4 bases, with 17 bases sitting between them. The CDR3 loop is CASSPGRVGITEAFF. CDR3 nucleotides: TGTGCCAGCAGCCCGGGGAGGGTAGGGATCACTGAAGCTTTCTTT.

The J gene is TRBJ1-6, the V gene TRBV27; 7 bases agree with TRBD1. Germline loops: CDR1 MNHEY, CDR2 SMNVEV (reference sequence). V shed 5 bases and J 6 bases; nucleotides not matched to a gene: 7. The CDR3 is made up of 15 amino acids. The CDR3: CASSTGTAPNSPLHF. The CDR3 DNA follows: TGTGCCAGCAGTACCGGGACAGCTCCTAATTCACCCCTCCACTTT.

This chain connects TRBV7-7 to TRBJ2-5; D is ambiguous. Trimming cost V 2 bases and J 0 bases, with 7 bases left between them. CDR3 length: 14 residues. The germline V gene has CDR1 SSHAT and CDR2 FNYEAQ (reference sequence). The CDR3 DNA reads TGTGCCAGCAGCTTATCTTCCTACCAAGAGACCCAGTACTTC. The encoded protein is CASSLSSYQETQYF.

The rearrangement joins TRBV4-3 to TRBJ2-4; perhaps TRBD2 as D (6 bases). This CDR3 region has 16 residues. Germline lookup yields CDR1 LGHNA and CDR2 YSLEER. V lost 0 bases and J 2 bases, leaving 11 bases between the germline ends. The DNA for the CDR3 is TGCGCCAGCAGCCAAGATTGGAGGGACTCCAAAAACATTCAGTACTTC. Its protein is CASSQDWRDSKNIQYF.

The chain links TRBV14 to TRBJ1-2; 8 positions agree with TRBD1. CDR3 size: 15 residues. Unmatched junction bases numbered 4, after V lost 0 bases and J lost 4 bases. Germline V gene sequence: CDR1 SGHDN, CDR2 FVKESK. The CDR3 is CASSQEDRGIYGYTF. CDR3 DNA: TGTGCCAGCAGCCAAGAAGACAGGGGAATCTATGGCTACACCTTC.

The V call is TRBV5-6, the J call TRBJ2-1; weak D call: TRBD1 (5 bases). This CDR3 region has 12 residues. In germline, CDR1 is SGHDT, CDR2 YYEEEE. Trimming left V 3 bases short and J 7 bases short, with 8 bases between. The CDR3 sequence is CASSWGRNEQFF. In DNA, the CDR3 is TGTGCCAGCAGCTGGGGCAGGAATGAGCAGTTCTTC. Full variable domain (remainder filled in from reference TRBV5-6 and TRBJ2-1): DAGVTQSPTHLIKTRGQQVTLRCSPKSGHDTVSWYQQALGQGPQFIFQYYEEEERQRGNFPDRFSGHQFPNYSSELNVNALLLGDSALYLCASSWGRNEQFFGPGTRLTVL.

The chain recombines TRBV5-1 with TRBJ2-7; 10 bases fit TRBD1. The CDR3 extends over 15 amino acids. V lost 7 bases, J lost 1 base, and 8 bases stayed unmatched. CDR1 is SGHRS, CDR2 YFSETQ, per germline. The CDR3 DNA reads as TGCGCCAGCGGTCCCGGGACAGGGGAATCCTACGAGCAGTACTTC. Protein sequence: CASGPGTGESYEQYF. The variable domain in full, completed from reference TRBV5-1 and TRBJ2-7, reads KAGVTQTPRYLIKTRGQQVTLSCSPISGHRSVSWYQQTPGQGLQFLFEYFSETQRNKGNFPGRFSGRQFSNSRSEMNVSTLELGDSALYLCASGPGTGESYEQYFGPGTRLTVT.